Each of the 31 T cell receptor beta chains below was sequenced from the same sample in a study of metastatic and nonmetastatic thyroid tumors. MiXCR was used by TCRdb to re-call the PCR reads. The table shows some 13,000 clones, with 25% to 35% occurring only once. Each patient came to thyroid surgery without any prior treatment (of any kind). The sequencing sample was made of tumor tissue. The receptors originated from a female donor with papillary thyroid cancer or a benign thyroid nodule (not recorded which). Some clones in this sample may be carry-over from other donors' samples.

This clone was picked up many times. V gene TRBV11-2 combines with J gene TRBJ2-1; D possibly corresponds to TRBD2 (6 bases). CDR1 SGHAT and CDR2 FQNNGV come from the germline V gene. CDR3 length: 14 residues. The ends were cut back, 4 bases at V and 4 bases at J, with 11 bases in the middle. The CDR3 region has the DNA TGTGCCAGCAGCTCCGGGACTTTTTACAATGAGCAGTTCTTC. Translating gives CASSSGTFYNEQFF.

This clone is medium-sized within its sample. The V gene is TRBV5-1, the J gene TRBJ1-6; D not resolved. CDR1 and CDR2 from the germline V gene are SGHRS and YFSETQ. This CDR3 has 15 amino acids. V was cut by 0 bases and J by 7 bases, with 11 bases left in between. The CDR3 coding sequence is TGCGCCAGCAGCTTGGATGAGGGCTTGAATTCACCCCTCCACTTT. It codes for CASSLDEGLNSPLHF. The full variable domain, in which reference TRBV5-1 and TRBJ1-6 provide the parts outside the CDR3, is KAGVTQTPRYLIKTRGQQVTLSCSPISGHRSVSWYQQTPGQGLQFLFEYFSETQRNKGNFPGRFSGRQFSNSRSEMNVSTLELGDSALYLCASSLDEGLNSPLHFGNGTRLTVT.

Remarks on this clone: Possible read error: a much larger clone is one base away. Other DNA sequences from this sample encode an identical CDR3 as well. This rearrangement joins TRBV29-1 to TRBJ2-7, with D perhaps matching TRBD2 (5 bases). Looked up from germline, CDR1 is SQVTM and CDR2 is ANQGSEA. The length of the CDR3 is 12 residues. Trimming took 6 bases from V and 4 from J, leaving 13 bases between them. The CDR3 is CSVWGVGYEQYF. In DNA form, the CDR3 reads TGCAGCGTATGGGGAGTTGGTTACGAGCAGTACTTC.

This clone is deemed medium-sized. The rearrangement uses TRBV6-2 or TRBV6-3 and TRBJ2-7; 10 nucleotides line up with TRBD2. The junction had 8 bases not matched to a gene; V was cut back by 6 bases and J by 3 bases. CDR3 size: 15 residues. Germline lookup yields CDR1 MNHEY and CDR2 SVGEGT. The CDR3 region has the DNA TGTGCCAGCAGCCCTGGACTAGCGGAGAGCTACGAGCAGTACTTC. It translates to CASSPGLAESYEQYF.

This chain links TRBV3-1 with TRBJ1-1; D might be TRBD1 (5 bases). There are 12 residues in the CDR3. Germline assignment: CDR1 LGHDT and CDR2 YNNKEL (reference sequence). V was shortened by 6 bases and J by 11 bases, with 16 bases between the two germline ends. CDR3 in DNA: TGTGCCAGCAGTATCAAGGGGAGTACGGCTTTCTTT. Protein product: CASSIKGSTAFF.

This clone was seen ten or more times. The chain is built from TRBV6-1 and TRBJ2-4, with 8 bases matching TRBD1. This CDR3 has 17 amino acids. Germline V gene lookup returns CDR1 MNHNS and CDR2 SASEGT. The trim removed 5 bases at V and 3 bases at J, leaving 12 bases unmatched. CDR3 loop: CASSFHPQTGVKNIQYF. CDR3 sequence (DNA): TGTGCCAGCAGTTTTCACCCCCAGACAGGGGTCAAAAACATTCAGTACTTC.

Relative to its sample, this clone is medium-sized. V is TRBV6-1 and J is TRBJ2-7; TRBD1 matches 10 bases. V lost 5 bases to trimming and J lost 4 bases; unmatched junction nucleotides: 11. This CDR3 is built from 16 residues. Germline CDR1 and CDR2: MNHNS and SASEGT. CDR3 region: CASSSYSKDRGYEQYF. The CDR3 DNA follows: TGTGCCAGCAGTTCATATTCAAAGGACAGGGGGTACGAGCAGTACTTC.

As regards this clone: A junction end diverges from the germline sequence, so it may reflect a read error. This sequence joins TRBV9 and TRBJ2-7; D tentatively reads TRBD1 or TRBD2 (5 bases each). Germline V gene lookup returns CDR1 SGDLS and CDR2 YYNGEE. This CDR3 comprises 16 residues. CDR3 bases: TGCGCCAGCAGCGTAGGGGTGGTGACTATCGGCTACGAGCAGTACTTC. It codes for CASSVGVVTIGYEQYF.

There are many counts of this clone. It may be a read error: a sequence one base away is much more abundant. The genes are TRBV20-1 and TRBJ2-7; D is perhaps TRBD2 (7 bases). The CDR3 sequence is 15 residues long. CDR1 is DFQATT and CDR2 is SNEGSKA in the germline V gene (reference sequence). The CDR3 loop is CRAGGGGGGFYEQYF. The CDR3 DNA reads TGCAGGGCCGGAGGGGGGGGCGGAGGGTTCTACGAGCAGTACTTC.

A word on this clone: Germline and junction disagree at one end, which may indicate a read error. The J gene is TRBJ2-1, the V gene TRBV18; TRBD2 might be the D (5 bases). The CDR3 runs to 14 residues. The germline CDR1 and CDR2 sequences are KGHSH and LQKENI. CDR3 protein: CASSGAGRPVEQLF. CDR3 nucleotides: TGTGCCAGCTCCGGTGCGGGCCGGCCCGTTGAGCAGCTCTTC.

This clone is judged medium-sized (0.01 to 0.1%). The chain is built from TRBV28 and TRBJ1-1, with unresolved D. Trimming pared 2 bases from V and 5 bases from J, leaving 6 bases between. The CDR3 sequence is 12 residues long. CDR1 MDHEN and CDR2 SYDVKM come from the germline V gene. In nucleotides, the CDR3 is TGTGCCAGCAGTTTACGGGTTACTGAAGCTTTCTTT. Its protein product is CASSLRVTEAFF.

This clone has just a few counts. The chain recombines TRBV6-1 with TRBJ1-3, with D uncertain. Germline CDR1 MNHNS, CDR2 SASEGT. V was shortened by 3 bases and J by 0 bases, with 9 bases between the two germline ends. The CDR3 spans 15 residues. The DNA for the CDR3 is TGTGCCAGCAGTGAGGATGATAGCTCTGGAAACACCATATATTTT. Protein sequence: CASSEDDSSGNTIYF.

This clone was detected a few times. V is TRBV6-1 and J is TRBJ2-1; no reliable D call. The V end was cut by 7 bases, the J end by 0 bases, with 16 bases between. Looked up from germline, CDR1 is MNHNS and CDR2 is SASEGT. The CDR3 runs 16 residues. The CDR3: CASILDPRSSYNEQFF. The DNA of the CDR3 is TGTGCCAGCATTCTTGATCCCCGTAGCTCCTACAATGAGCAGTTCTTC.

This clone is deemed medium-sized. This chain uses TRBV5-1 with TRBJ2-7; TRBD1 matches 11 bases. With V trimmed by 4 bases and J by 6 bases, 6 bases remained unmatched. This CDR3 is 14 amino acids long. Germline V gives CDR1 SGHRS, CDR2 YFSETQ. The DNA of the CDR3 is TGCGCCAGCAGCGCGGGGACAGGGGGGGGCGAGCAGTACTTC. It encodes CASSAGTGGGEQYF.

Comments on this clone: The junction departs from the called germline gene at one end, perhaps through a read error. The V gene is TRBV29-1, the J gene TRBJ2-3; the D gene is possibly TRBD2 (5 bases). Germline V gene lookup returns CDR1 SQVTM and CDR2 ANQGSEA. The CDR3 loop spans 13 amino acids. CDR3 DNA: TGCAGCACGCGGACGGGGAACACATATACACAGTATTTT. It encodes CSTRTGNTYTQYF.

Sample share makes this clone medium-sized (0.01 to 0.1%). The genes are TRBV28 and TRBJ1-6; D unresolved. V lost 1 base, J lost 6 bases, and 4 bases lay in between. The germline V gene encodes CDR1 MDHEN and CDR2 SYDVKM. The CDR3 totals 13 residues. CDR3 DNA sequence: TGTGCCAGCAGTTTATATGTTAATTCACCCCTCCACTTT. Protein: CASSLYVNSPLHF.

Of note for this clone: One end of the junction varies from germline; a read error may be responsible. This same CDR3 is encoded by further DNA sequences in the sample. The chain combines TRBV28 with TRBJ1-5; unclear D gene. This CDR3 has 13 residues. Germline loops: CDR1 MDHEN, CDR2 SYDVKM. CDR3: CASSFPGVGPQHF. CDR3 DNA: TGTGCCAGCAGTTTCCCGGGAGTAGGTCCCCAGCATTTC.

This clone occurred many times. The rearrangement joins TRBV5-6 to TRBJ2-5, with 7 bases matching TRBD2. CDR1 is SGHDT, CDR2 YYEEEE, per germline. The CDR3 consists of 16 residues. V was pared by 5 bases and J by 5 bases, with 15 bases of the junction left unmatched. The CDR3 DNA reads TGTGCCAGCAGTTTGTCTCGAGCGGGACCTCTGGAGACCCAGTACTTC. Translating gives CASSLSRAGPLETQYF.

Judged by abundance, this clone is medium-sized. This sequence joins TRBV12-3 or TRBV12-4 and TRBJ1-1; 10 bases line up with TRBD1. The CDR3 spans 13 residues. After removal of 5 bases from V and 10 bases from J, the junction contained 7 bases not matched to a gene. As DNA, the CDR3 is TGTGCCAGCAGTACTCCCCGGGACAGGGGAGCTTTCTTT. Amino acid sequence: CASSTPRDRGAFF.

Many counts were recorded for this clone. A read error may explain this, as a much larger clone is one base away. Other nucleotide sequences from this sample produce the same CDR3. The chain is built from TRBV18 and TRBJ1-1, with TRBD1 matching over 11 bases. This CDR3 contains 14 residues. Per the germline V gene, CDR1 is KGHSH and CDR2 is LQKENI. The CDR3 protein is CASSGQGAQTEAFF. CDR3 DNA sequence: TGTGCCAGCTCAGGACAGGGGGCGCAGACTGAAGCCTTCTTT. Drawing the rest from reference TRBV18 and TRBJ1-1, the complete variable domain is NAGVMQNPRHLVRRRGQEARLRCSPMKGHSHVYWYRQLPEEGLKFMVYLQKENIIDESGMPKERFSAEFPKEGPSILRIQQVVRGDSAAYFCASSGQGAQTEAFFGQGTRLTVV.

V usage is TRBV11-2 and J usage is TRBJ2-7; possibly TRBD1 for D (6 bases). Germline-derived CDR1 and CDR2 are SGHAT and FQNNGV. The CDR3 is 16 amino acids. V dropped 7 bases and J dropped 0 bases, with 19 bases sitting between them. The CDR3 bases are TGTGCCAGCACCGACTCGGGACAAGGTGCCTCCTACGAGCAGTACTTC. Its translation: CASTDSGQGASYEQYF.

The rearrangement uses TRBV5-1 and TRBJ1-2; no firm D call. The CDR3 is 14 amino acids. CDR1 SGHRS and CDR2 YFSETQ come from the germline V gene. Trimming removed 0 bases at V and 3 bases at J, with 9 bases between. The CDR3 DNA sequence: TGCGCCAGCAGCTTGGGTACATCCGACTATGGCTACACCTTC. It is translated as CASSLGTSDYGYTF.

The chain recombines TRBV30 with TRBJ1-2, with D possibly being TRBD1 (5 bases). The germline V and J ends were trimmed by 3 bases and 10 bases, with 12 bases remaining between them. Looked up from germline, CDR1 is GTSNPN and CDR2 is SVGIG (reference sequence). The CDR3 is 11 amino acids. The CDR3: CAWRIGGTYTF. The CDR3 DNA sequence: TGTGCCTGGAGGATTGGGGGAACCTACACCTTC. Full variable domain (rest looked up from reference TRBV30 and TRBJ1-2): SQTIHQWPATLVQPVGSPLSLECTVEGTSNPNLYWYRQAAGRGLQLLFYSVGIGQISSEVPQNLSASRPQDRQFILSSKKLLLSDSGFYLCAWRIGGTYTFGSGTRLTVV.

This clone was recorded many times. A clone one base away is much larger, so this may be a read error. This specimen includes other DNA sequences encoding the same CDR3. The V gene is TRBV9, the J gene TRBJ2-1, with 8 bases aligning to TRBD1. V shed 3 bases and J 6 bases; nucleotides not matched to a gene: 11. The CDR3 length is 16 residues. The germline V gene encodes CDR1 SGDLS and CDR2 YYNGEE. The CDR3 coding sequence is TGTGCCAGCAGCGCGTCCGGGACAGGTGGAATCAATGAGCAGTTCTTC. It encodes CASSASGTGGINEQFF.

This clone is classed as medium-sized. CDR3: CASSVGQQNYGYTF. CDR3 nucleotide sequence: TGCGCCAGCAGCGTCGGACAGCAAAACTATGGCTACACCTTC. V is TRBV5-1 and J is TRBJ1-2, with D perhaps TRBD1 (6 bases). The V end lost 4 bases, the J end lost 2 bases, and 12 bases lay between the germline ends. The CDR3 has 14 residues. Germline-derived CDR1 and CDR2 are SGHRS and YFSETQ.

This clone has at least ten counts. The V gene is TRBV12-3 or TRBV12-4, the J gene TRBJ1-1; unclear D gene. CDR3 length: 9 residues. CDR3 loop: CARWGEAFF. The CDR3 DNA sequence: TGTGCGAGGTGGGGTGAAGCTTTCTTT.

CDR3 amino acids: CARILSGQVEQYF. In nucleotides, the CDR3 is TGTGCCAGAATACTATCGGGGCAGGTCGAGCAGTACTTC. The chain employs TRBV2 and TRBJ2-7, with D tentatively TRBD1 or TRBD2 (5 bases each). V shed 9 bases and J shed 6 bases, with 18 bases lying between them. Per the germline V gene, CDR1 is SNHLY and CDR2 is FYNNEI. The CDR3 consists of 13 residues.

This clone was counted at least ten times. This CDR3 is also generated by other DNA sequences in the sample. The chain recombines TRBV20-1 with TRBJ2-7; 9 positions match TRBD1. J lost 6 bases, V lost 3 bases, and 6 bases had no gene match. The CDR3 has 13 residues. The germline V gene has CDR1 DFQATT and CDR2 SNEGSKA (reference sequence). In nucleotides, the CDR3 is TGCAGTGCTAGGGAGGGGACAGGGTTCGAGCAGTACTTC. Protein product: CSAREGTGFEQYF.

This clone is termed medium-sized. The chain combines TRBV5-1 with TRBJ1-2, with unresolved D. V was clipped by 4 bases and J by 8 bases, with 9 bases between them. Germline V CDR1 and CDR2: SGHRS, YFSETQ. CDR3 size: 11 residues. CDR3 bases: TGCGCCAGCAGCAGCGGCGCCGGCTACACCTTC. Protein: CASSSGAGYTF.

This chain connects TRBV5-1 to TRBJ2-3; TRBD2 agrees at 9 bases. There are 16 residues in the CDR3. V trimming: 4 bases; J trimming: 2 bases; junction bases outside the gene matches: 8. CDR1 SGHRS and CDR2 YFSETQ come from the germline V gene. The CDR3 nucleotides read TGCGCCAGCAGCCCTTTTAGCGGGAGTCCCACAGATACGCAGTATTTT. Translated: CASSPFSGSPTDTQYF.

Worth noting for this clone: A single base separates this from a much larger clone, so it may be a read error. This chain uses TRBV9 with TRBJ2-3; a weak D match, TRBD1 (5 bases). The CDR3 contains 15 residues. Trimming stripped 6 bases from V and 2 bases from J, with 16 bases between. In germline, CDR1 is SGDLS, CDR2 YYNGEE. The CDR3, as DNA: TGTGCCAGCATCCCATCAGGGTTTTACACAGATACGCAGTATTTT. It specifies CASIPSGFYTDTQYF.